This T cell receptor (beta chain) was identified during a study of blood T cell repertoires in COVID-19. Some clones are missing from TCRdb's copy, which holds only in-frame ones; the method was immunoSEQ multiplex PCR. The repertoire holds 170,000 or so clones, roughly 85% seen once, with around 6.2% in the top ten. The germline V gene has CDR1 MDHEN and CDR2 SYDVKM. V dropped 6 bases and J dropped 3 bases, with 20 bases sitting between them. The CDR3 spans 17 residues. The specimen sequenced was PBMCs or T cells enriched from blood (not recorded which). The clonotype was recovered from a man in his forties or fifties who had recovered from COVID-19. The chain uses TRBV28 and TRBJ2-2; D is possibly TRBD2 (5 bases). The CDR3 DNA is TGTGCCAGCAGCCTCCCCACGGGGAGAGAGTACACCGGGGAGCTGTTTTTT. Translation: CASSLPTGREYTGELFF.